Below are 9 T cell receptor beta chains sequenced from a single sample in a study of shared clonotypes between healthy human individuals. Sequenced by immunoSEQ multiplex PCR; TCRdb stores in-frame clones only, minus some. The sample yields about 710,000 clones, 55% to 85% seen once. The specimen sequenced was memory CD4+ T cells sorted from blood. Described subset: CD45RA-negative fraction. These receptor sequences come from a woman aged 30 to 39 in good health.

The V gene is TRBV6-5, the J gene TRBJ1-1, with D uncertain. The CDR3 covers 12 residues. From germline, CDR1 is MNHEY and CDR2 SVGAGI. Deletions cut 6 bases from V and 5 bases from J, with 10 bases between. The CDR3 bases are TGTGCCAGCAGGGGGTTAAGGACTGAAGCTTTCTTT. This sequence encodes CASRGLRTEAFF.

This CDR3 reads CASSRKGQGEKLFF. The CDR3 DNA follows: TGTGCCAGCAGTCGGAAGGGACAGGGCGAGAAACTGTTTTTT. The chain couples TRBV28 to TRBJ1-4; 9 bases match TRBD1. The CDR3 has 14 residues. Trimming removed 5 bases from V and 11 bases from J; junction bases left unmatched: 9. Germline V CDR1 and CDR2: MDHEN, SYDVKM.

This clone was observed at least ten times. DNA for the CDR3: TGTGCCAGCAGCCAAGAAGGAGTGGGCCTGAACACTGAAGCTTTCTTT. Its protein is CASSQEGVGLNTEAFF. V usage is TRBV14 and J usage is TRBJ1-1; D unresolved. This CDR3 is 16 amino acids long. Per germline, CDR1 SGHDN and CDR2 FVKESK. Trimming removed 0 bases from V and 0 bases from J, with 11 bases in between.

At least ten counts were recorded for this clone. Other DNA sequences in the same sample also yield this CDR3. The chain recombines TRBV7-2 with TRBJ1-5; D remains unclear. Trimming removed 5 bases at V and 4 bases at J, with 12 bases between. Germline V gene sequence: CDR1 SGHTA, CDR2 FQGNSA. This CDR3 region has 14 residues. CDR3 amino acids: CASSQEGGNQPQHF. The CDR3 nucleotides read TGTGCCAGCAGCCAAGAGGGCGGGAATCAGCCCCAGCATTTT.

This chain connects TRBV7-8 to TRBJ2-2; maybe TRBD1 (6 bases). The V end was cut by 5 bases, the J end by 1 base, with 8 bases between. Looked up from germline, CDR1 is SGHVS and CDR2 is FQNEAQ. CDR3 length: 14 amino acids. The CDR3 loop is CASSGQKNTGELFF. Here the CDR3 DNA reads TGTGCCAGCAGCGGACAGAAGAACACCGGGGAGCTGTTTTTT.

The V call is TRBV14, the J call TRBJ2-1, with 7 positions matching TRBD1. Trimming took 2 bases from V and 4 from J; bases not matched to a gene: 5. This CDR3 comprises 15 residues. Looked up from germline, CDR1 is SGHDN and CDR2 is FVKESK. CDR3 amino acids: CASSQLAGGYNEQFF. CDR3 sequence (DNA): TGTGCCAGCAGCCAATTGGCAGGGGGATACAATGAGCAGTTCTTC. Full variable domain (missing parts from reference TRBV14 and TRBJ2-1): EAGVTQFPSHSVIEKGQTVTLRCDPISGHDNLYWYRRVMGKEIKFLLHFVKESKQDESGMPNNRFLAERTGGTYSTLKVQPAELEDSGVYFCASSQLAGGYNEQFFGPGTRLTVL.

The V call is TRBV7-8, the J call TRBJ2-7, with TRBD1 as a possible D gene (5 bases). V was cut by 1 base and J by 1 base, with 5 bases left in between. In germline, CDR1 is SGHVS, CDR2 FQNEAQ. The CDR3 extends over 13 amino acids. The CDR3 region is CASSLDRSYEQYF. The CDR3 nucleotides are TGTGCCAGCAGCTTAGACAGGTCCTACGAGCAGTACTTC.

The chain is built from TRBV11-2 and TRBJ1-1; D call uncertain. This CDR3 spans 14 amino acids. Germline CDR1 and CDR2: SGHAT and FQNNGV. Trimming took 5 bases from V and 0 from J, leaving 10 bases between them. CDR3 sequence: CASSLQAMNTEAFF. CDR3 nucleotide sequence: TGTGCCAGCAGCCTTCAAGCAATGAACACTGAAGCTTTCTTT.

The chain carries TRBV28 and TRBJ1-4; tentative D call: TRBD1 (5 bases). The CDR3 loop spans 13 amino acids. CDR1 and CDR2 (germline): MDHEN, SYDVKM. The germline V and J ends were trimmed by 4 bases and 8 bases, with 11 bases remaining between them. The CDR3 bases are TGTGCCAGCAGTTCGGGGGTTGGCGAAAAACTGTTTTTT. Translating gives CASSSGVGEKLFF.